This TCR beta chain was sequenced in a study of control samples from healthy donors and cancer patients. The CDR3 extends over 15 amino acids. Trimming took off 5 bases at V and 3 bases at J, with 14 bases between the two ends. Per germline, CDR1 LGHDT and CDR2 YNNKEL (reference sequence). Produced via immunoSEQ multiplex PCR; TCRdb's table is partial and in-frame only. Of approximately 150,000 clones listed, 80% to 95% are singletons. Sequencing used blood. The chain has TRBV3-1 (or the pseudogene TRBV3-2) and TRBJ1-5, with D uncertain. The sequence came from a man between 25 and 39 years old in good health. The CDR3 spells CASSATIGYNQPQHF. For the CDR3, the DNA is TGTGCCAGCAGCGCGACCATAGGCTACAATCAGCCCCAGCATTTT.